This record concerns one T cell receptor (beta chain) sequence. As yet, its antigen is unknown. The data were obtained in a study of cytomegalovirus exposure and HLA in healthy donors. Findings and caveats of the study: The study found most TCR sequences rare, yet found some public TCRs in many donors. In vitro confirmation showed three CMV-associated chains to be CMV antigen specific. With high specificity and sensitivity, the classifier reportedly diagnosed cytomegalovirus status.

Trimming cost V 5 bases and J 6 bases; bases outside gene matches: 6. CDR3 length equals 13 residues. From germline, CDR1 is SGHAT and CDR2 FQNNGV. The donors were part of the validation cohort, which consisted of roughly 120 subjects and was separate from the first cohort of 670 or so subjects. Libraries were prepared by immunoSEQ multiplex PCR; TCRdb keeps only in-frame clonotypes and omits some of them. The repertoire includes about 280,000 clones, roughly 90% of them detected once, and approximately 0.9% sits in the top ten. The chain has TRBV11-2 and TRBJ1-1; 7 bases align to TRBD1. The TCR comes from a woman aged 18-29 years in good health and CMV-seronegative. Sequencing was carried out using PBMCs. DNA of the CDR3: TGTGCCAGCAGCCGGAAGACAGGGCCTGAAGCTTTCTTT. It yields the protein CASSRKTGPEAFF. Complete variable domain (other parts from reference TRBV11-2 and TRBJ1-1): EAGVAQSPRYKIIEKRQSVAFWCNPISGHATLYWYQQILGQGPKLLIQFQNNGVVDDSQLPKDRFSAERLKGVDSTLKIQPAKLEDSAVYLCASSRKTGPEAFFGQGTRLTVV.